These 16 T cell receptor beta chains share one sample of origin, sequenced in a study of blood T cell repertoires in COVID-19. Data came from immunoSEQ multiplex PCR; TCRdb stores just in-frame clones and leaves some out. Of around 130,000 clones in the sample, under 85% are singletons; the top ten hold approximately 8.7%. The specimen was peripheral blood. The receptors derive from a man aged 40-55 years with active or convalescent COVID-19.

The chain recombines TRBV2 with TRBJ1-5; 7 nucleotides match TRBD1. In germline, CDR1 is SNHLY, CDR2 FYNNEI. Trimming removed 6 bases from V and 3 bases from J; junction bases left unmatched: 8. There are 15 residues in the CDR3. The CDR3 nucleotides are TGTGCCAGCAGCCCGGGACAGACGTACAATCAGCCCCAGCATTTT. It yields the protein CASSPGQTYNQPQHF.

The chain links TRBV7-3 to TRBJ2-1, with TRBD2 matching 12 bases. This CDR3 region has 16 residues. Germline loops: CDR1 SGHTA, CDR2 FQGTGA. V was clipped by 1 base and J by 7 bases; unmatched bases: 5. For the CDR3, the DNA is TGTGCCAGCAGCTTAATGCTAGCGGGGGGGATAAATGAGCAGTTCTTC. Its protein product is CASSLMLAGGINEQFF.

The J gene is TRBJ2-2, the V gene TRBV21-1; the table assigns TRBD2, which was not confirmed against the DNA. TRBV21-1 is an annotated pseudogene. CDR3 length: 15 amino acids. The CDR3 spells CASRWAGGGTGELFF. The CDR3 DNA sequence: TGTGCCAGCCGGTGGGCGGGGGGCGGCACCGGGGAGCTGTTTTTT.

In this sample, this clone turned up many times. CDR3 amino acids: CASSAVRRTPSNTGELFF. Written as DNA, the CDR3 is TGTGCCAGCAGCGCCGTTCGTCGGACTCCCTCGAACACCGGGGAGCTGTTTTTT. The chain links TRBV9 to TRBJ2-2; perhaps TRBD2 as D (5 bases). The CDR3 extends over 18 amino acids. Trimming cost V 3 bases and J 0 bases, with 18 bases left between them. CDR1 SGDLS and CDR2 YYNGEE come from the germline V gene.

CDR3 bases: TGTGCCAGCAGCCCCAAGACAGGGGGAGGGACTGAAGCTTTCTTT. Its protein is CASSPKTGGGTEAFF. The gene calls are TRBV7-3 and TRBJ1-1, with 9 bases aligning to TRBD1. The CDR3 is 15 amino acids. V lost 5 bases to trimming and J lost 5 bases; unmatched junction nucleotides: 9. Germline CDR1 and CDR2: SGHTA and FQGTGA.

The gene calls are TRBV2 and TRBJ1-3; 7 bases are shared with TRBD1. Unmatched junction bases numbered 6, after V lost 4 bases and J lost 0 bases. The CDR3 runs to 16 residues. Germline V gives CDR1 SNHLY, CDR2 FYNNEI. DNA of the CDR3: TGTGCCAGCAGTGGCAGGGACAGACTCTCTGGAAACACCATATATTTT. Amino acids: CASSGRDRLSGNTIYF.

Only a few counts were recorded for this clone. The chain uses TRBV6-2 or TRBV6-3 and TRBJ1-6, with TRBD1 as a possible D gene (5 bases). This CDR3 spans 16 amino acids. Germline V gene data show CDR1 as MNHEY and CDR2 as SVGEGT. Trimming took 2 bases from V and 5 from J, leaving 13 bases between them. In DNA, the CDR3 is TGTGCCAGCAGTTACGTTACAACAGGACATAATTCACCCCTCCACTTT. Translation: CASSYVTTGHNSPLHF.

J is TRBJ2-3 and V is TRBV9; TRBD2 is a possible D gene (7 bases). This CDR3 region has 19 residues. V lost 3 bases and J 9 bases, leaving 32 bases between the germline ends. CDR1 and CDR2 from the germline V gene are SGDLS and YYNGEE. CDR3 amino acids: CASSARQSSGAGEPLTQYF. DNA of the CDR3: TGTGCCAGCAGCGCCCGACAGTCCTCAGGGGCGGGGGAGCCTCTAACGCAGTATTTT.

The chain has TRBV4-2 and TRBJ1-1; D unclear. The V end lost 1 base, the J end lost 7 bases, and 7 bases lay between the germline ends. Germline assignment: CDR1 LGHNA and CDR2 YNFKEQ. The CDR3 consists of 12 residues. The CDR3 DNA follows: TGTGCCAGCAGCCAAGGAGGGAGTGAAGCTTTCTTT. Protein sequence: CASSQGGSEAFF.

As DNA, the CDR3 is TGCGCCAGCAGCTCGGGACAGCTCACAGATACGCAGTATTTT. It translates to CASSSGQLTDTQYF. The genes are TRBV5-1 and TRBJ2-3; TRBD1 agrees at 7 bases. The junction had 3 bases not matched to a gene; V was cut back by 3 bases and J by 2 bases. Germline loops: CDR1 SGHRS, CDR2 YFSETQ. The CDR3 extends over 14 amino acids.

This chain links TRBV5-6 with TRBJ2-1; D unclear. V gave up 4 bases and J gave up 11 bases, with 16 bases separating them. CDR1 is SGHDT and CDR2 is YYEEEE in the germline V gene. The CDR3 loop spans 13 amino acids. In nucleotides, the CDR3 is TGTGCCAGCAGCGGAAACAGCAAGAAAAAGCAGTTCTTC. Amino acid sequence: CASSGNSKKKQFF.

The V call is TRBV5-5, the J call TRBJ1-2; D ambiguous. The CDR3 extends over 15 amino acids. The V gene's germline CDR1 is SGHKS and CDR2 YYEKEE (reference sequence). V lost 0 bases, J lost 3 bases, and 12 bases lay in between. In DNA, the CDR3 is TGTGCCAGCAGCTTGGACGTCAGTCGGGACTATGGCTACACCTTC. Amino acids: CASSLDVSRDYGYTF.

The rearrangement links TRBV19 to TRBJ2-1; 8 bases agree with TRBD1. With V trimmed by 7 bases and J by 0 bases, 8 bases remained unmatched. There are 16 residues in the CDR3. Germline V lookup: CDR1 LNHDA, CDR2 SQIVND (reference sequence). This CDR3 reads CASIGTGQSSYNEQFF. CDR3 nucleotides: TGTGCCAGTATCGGGACAGGCCAAAGCTCCTACAATGAGCAGTTCTTC.

The chain carries TRBV2 and TRBJ1-1; 8 bases match TRBD1. The trim removed 4 bases at V and 0 bases at J, leaving 10 bases unmatched. Germline V gives CDR1 SNHLY, CDR2 FYNNEI. This CDR3 region has 17 residues. The CDR3 protein is CASSVETGDPMNTEAFF. CDR3 sequence (DNA): TGTGCCAGCAGTGTCGAGACAGGGGACCCCATGAACACTGAAGCTTTCTTT.

This chain connects TRBV6-5 to TRBJ1-5; D possibly corresponds to TRBD1 (6 bases). This CDR3 region has 13 residues. V dropped 6 bases and J dropped 4 bases, with 10 bases sitting between them. CDR1 is MNHEY, CDR2 SVGAGI, per germline. In DNA form, the CDR3 reads TGTGCCAGCAGCAGACAGGTGAATCAGCCCCAGCATTTT. It yields the protein CASSRQVNQPQHF.

The chain is built from TRBV18 and TRBJ2-5; a weak D match, TRBD1 (5 bases). Germline V CDR1 and CDR2: KGHSH, LQKENI. The germline V and J ends were trimmed by 3 bases and 7 bases, with 9 bases remaining between them. The CDR3 is made up of 12 amino acids. Here the CDR3 DNA reads TGTGCCAGCTCACCCGAAGACAGGACCCAGTACTTC. Its translation: CASSPEDRTQYF.